The source of this TCR beta chain is a study of regulatory T cells in long-lasting Graves disease. CDR1 is MNHNS and CDR2 is SASEGT in the germline V gene. The CDR3 totals 14 residues. V was cut by 1 base and J by 1 base, with 8 bases left in between. General study results and limits: Possibly, accuracy suffered from the small sample size.

Time point specified: newly diagnosed GD, antithyroid drugs for less than 3 months. From RNA extracted from PBMCs, the TCR library was made. As for this clonotype: Antigen unknown.

Building of the TCR beta libraries involved iRepertoire HTBI primers and Arm-PCR of CDR3 regions. Each CDR3 protein is one row after TCRdb ran MiXCR on the multiplex PCR reads. This table has approximately 540,000 distinct CDR3 sequences, about 12% appearing once. The sample was also linked to a second study, of T cells in Graves' hyperthyroidism and ophthalmopathy.

Sequencing was performed on peripheral blood mononuclear cells (PBMCs), taken at new diagnosis, from a patient treated with antithyroid drugs. This receptor was identified in a woman aged 30 to 39 with Graves disease. V and J are TRBV6-1 and TRBJ2-7, with D hard to call. CDR3 residues: CASSEVPQSYEQYF. The CDR3 DNA is TGTGCCAGCAGTGAAGTTCCACAGTCCTACGAGCAGTACTTC.